A selection of T cell receptor beta chains follows, all from one sample in a study of blood T cell repertoires in COVID-19. Data came from immunoSEQ multiplex PCR; TCRdb stores just in-frame clones and leaves some out. The sample has 200,000 to 300,000 clones; 70% to 90% are singletons. The sample consisted of peripheral blood. The receptors were gathered from a man aged 45-65 years with acute or convalescent COVID-19. CDR3s include the opening cysteine and the closing phenylalanine or tryptophan. Fields, in order: D gene, clone size, CDR3 length, V gene, CDR3 protein. A D gene is named only where the DNA matches it firmly. Some rows mark clone size as missing; the rest say once, few, many or name a class of expanded clone.

- | few | 16 | TRBV5-1 | CASSLRADPGDGELFF
TRBD1 | - | 13 | TRBV7-9 | CASQVDRPYEQYF
- | - | 14 | TRBV6-5 | CASSSVEPSDGYTF
TRBD2 | - | 17 | TRBV5-1 | CASSLVSSGGTVFEQYF
- | - | 16 | TRBV4-1 | CASSQEVGGSPFGQYF
- | - | 14 | TRBV5-4 | CASSLSGVRERLYF
TRBD1 | - | 14 | TRBV25-1 | CASSGGQGAGELFF
TRBD2 | once | 19 | TRBV19 | CASSIGTSGRAGFFYEQYF
- | - | 13 | TRBV12-3/TRBV12-4 | CASRVSSSYEQYF
TRBD1 | - | 15 | TRBV6-6 | CASSLVTGGRTEAFF
- | - | 15 | TRBV7-9 | CASSADSSPNEKLFF
TRBD1 | - | 17 | TRBV7-2 | CASSLGTGLRSGNTIYF
- | - | 11 | TRBV2 | CASSRLNGYTF
TRBD1 | - | 16 | TRBV9 | CASSVETGNLRGGYTF
TRBD2 | - | 15 | TRBV30 | CAWSGLAGGLYEQFF
- | - | 14 | TRBV27 | CASSASGAGQPQHF
- | - | 16 | TRBV28 | CASSLTGRGINQPQHF
- | - | 12 | TRBV9 | CASSERDNEQFF
- | - | 17 | TRBV5-1 | CASSLRGWQRDNYGYTF
- | - | 13 | TRBV12-3/TRBV12-4 | CASSAGSYNEQFF
- | - | 15 | TRBV7-8 | CASSLPAGRGPGYTF
- | - | 13 | TRBV11-3 | CASSSRGGEKLFF
- | - | 14 | TRBV19 | CASIDGDWDTEAFF
- | - | 17 | TRBV7-2 | CASSLTLAGSSGETQYF
- | - | 16 | TRBV6-2/TRBV6-3 | CASSYDRDTSSYEQYF
- | - | 15 | TRBV10-3 | CAISESGGETDTQYF
- | once | 13 | TRBV27 | CASSFRGNSPLHF
TRBD1 | - | 15 | TRBV10-3 | CAIRIDRAHYNEQFF
- | - | 13 | TRBV10-1 | CASSESERTEQFF
TRBD1 | - | 16 | TRBV25-1 | CASSERTGGFGNTIYF
TRBD1 | - | 16 | TRBV7-9 | CASSFGGQGARTEAFF
TRBD1 | once | 14 | TRBV6-5 | CASRPGQGVSPLHF
- | - | 15 | TRBV6-2/TRBV6-3 | CASSYSAQWSYEQYF